The 16 T cell receptor beta chains presented below share a single source sample, sequenced in a study of control samples from healthy donors and cancer patients. Only in-frame clones appear in the TCRdb table, and some are missing; sequencing was by immunoSEQ multiplex PCR. In the table there are more than 100,000 clones, roughly nine tenths of which are singletons. The specimen was blood. All receptors come from a woman aged 18-29 years in good health.

V gene TRBV7-2 combines with J gene TRBJ2-5; 11 nucleotides line up with TRBD1. J lost 4 bases, V lost 4 bases, and 2 bases had no gene match. The CDR3 spans 14 residues. Germline-derived CDR1 and CDR2 are SGHTA and FQGNSA. CDR3 in amino acids: CASSWTGGTETQYF. The CDR3, as DNA: TGTGCCAGCAGCTGGACAGGGGGCACAGAGACCCAGTACTTC.

The chain combines TRBV6-6 with TRBJ2-3, with D unresolved. Deletions cut 4 bases from V and 2 bases from J, with 7 bases between. The CDR3 covers 13 residues. Germline V gene lookup returns CDR1 MNHNY and CDR2 SVGAGI (reference sequence). The CDR3 DNA reads TGTGCCAGCAGTTCAATTCCCACAGATACGCAGTATTTT. This codes for CASSSIPTDTQYF.

Only one count was recorded for this clone. The genes are TRBV27 and TRBJ1-1; no reliable D call. Trimming took 6 bases from V and 3 from J, leaving 17 bases between them. This CDR3 region has 15 residues. Germline CDR1 and CDR2: MNHEY and SMNVEV (reference sequence). Written as DNA, the CDR3 is TGTGCCAGCAGCCCCCGGTTCCGGGGATACACTGAAGCTTTCTTT. Amino acids: CASSPRFRGYTEAFF.

V gene TRBV5-1 combines with J gene TRBJ2-1; 7 bases fit TRBD2. This CDR3 contains 15 residues. The J segment lost 0 bases and the V segment lost 0 bases, leaving 0 bases of the junction unmatched. From germline, CDR1 is SGHRS and CDR2 YFSETQ. Written as DNA, the CDR3 is TGCGCCAGCAGCTTGGGGACTAGCTCCTACAATGAGCAGTTCTTC. Its protein product is CASSLGTSSYNEQFF.

V usage is TRBV4-1 and J usage is TRBJ1-5; D ambiguous. Germline CDR1 MGHRA, CDR2 YSYEKL. V was cut by 4 bases and J by 0 bases, with 13 bases left in between. The CDR3 is 16 amino acids. Here the CDR3 reads CASSPGPRYSNQPQHF. The CDR3 DNA reads as TGCGCCAGCAGCCCCGGGCCCAGATATAGCAATCAGCCCCAGCATTTT.

The genes are TRBV18 and TRBJ2-5, with 8 bases lining up with TRBD2. Germline CDR1 reads KGHSH; CDR2 reads LQKENI. Trimming took 4 bases from V and 1 from J; bases not matched to a gene: 5. The CDR3 consists of 15 residues. The CDR3 DNA reads TGTGCCAGCTCACTTAGCCTAGCGGGCCAAGAGACCCAGTACTTC. Amino acid sequence: CASSLSLAGQETQYF.

This clone showed up just once. This chain joins TRBV4-2 and TRBJ2-7; D tentatively fits TRBD1 or TRBD2 (5 bases each). CDR1 and CDR2 (germline): LGHNA, YNFKEQ. CDR3 length equals 14 residues. V was pared by 1 base and J by 7 bases, with 14 bases between. CDR3 in DNA: TGTGCCAGCAGCCAAGGGGTCGGGGCCGGAGAGCAGTACTTC. This gives the protein CASSQGVGAGEQYF.

Concerning this clone: The same CDR3 is also encoded by other DNA sequences in this sample. V and J are TRBV5-1 and TRBJ2-7, with 8 bases fitting TRBD2. Germline V lookup: CDR1 SGHRS, CDR2 YFSETQ. The V gene end was trimmed by 0 bases and the J gene end by 2 bases; junction bases not matched to a gene: 16. CDR3 length: 19 residues. The CDR3 loop reads CASSLDDAGYGGATYEQYF. The CDR3 bases are TGCGCCAGCAGCTTGGATGACGCGGGGTACGGGGGGGCGACCTACGAGCAGTACTTC.

The chain recombines TRBV13 with TRBJ2-6; D is uncertain. With 4 bases removed from V and 0 bases from J, the gap between germline ends came to 16 bases. Germline V gene lookup returns CDR1 PRHDT and CDR2 FYEKMQ (reference sequence). The CDR3 runs 18 residues. The CDR3 spells CASSSSRTKYSGANVLTF. The CDR3 coding sequence is TGTGCCAGCAGCTCCTCCAGGACGAAATACTCTGGGGCCAACGTCCTGACTTTC. The full variable domain, completed using reference TRBV13 and TRBJ2-6, is AAGVIQSPRHLIKEKRETATLKCYPIPRHDTVYWYQQGPGQDPQFLISFYEKMQSDKGSIPDRFSAQQFSDYHSELNMSSLELGDSALYFCASSSSRTKYSGANVLTFGAGSRLTVL.

The chain recombines TRBV30 with TRBJ2-5, with D tentatively TRBD2 (5 bases). Trimming removed 1 base at V and 7 bases at J, with 10 bases between. Germline V gene lookup returns CDR1 GTSNPN and CDR2 SVGIG (reference sequence). This CDR3 has 12 residues. The CDR3 DNA is TGTGCCTGGAGTGGGGGTCGGGGGACCCAGTACTTC. Protein product: CAWSGGRGTQYF.

The V gene is TRBV25-1, the J gene TRBJ1-1; D is unresolved. CDR3 size: 17 residues. CDR1 is MGHDK, CDR2 SYGVNS, per germline. Between the trimmed V and J ends, which lost 4 bases and 3 bases, there was a span of 21 bases. CDR3 bases: TGTGCCAGCAGTGGCAACCAATGGGATATCCGAGACACTGAAGCTTTCTTT. Translation gives CASSGNQWDIRDTEAFF.

This chain uses TRBV7-9 with TRBJ1-2, with D tentatively TRBD1 (6 bases). Trimming removed 2 bases from V and 8 bases from J, with 18 bases in between. Germline lookup yields CDR1 SEHNR and CDR2 FQNEAQ (reference sequence). CDR3 size: 15 residues. DNA for the CDR3: TGTGCCAGCAGCTTAATGGGTGTCGGGGGGCACGGCTACACCTTC. Translated: CASSLMGVGGHGYTF.

The genes are TRBV10-3 and TRBJ2-7; 12 bases match TRBD1. The CDR3 covers 16 residues. The germline V gene encodes CDR1 ENHRY and CDR2 SYGVKD. With V trimmed by 11 bases and J by 6 bases, 17 bases remained unmatched. The CDR3 here is CAVGEPGQGARVEQYF. The CDR3 region has the DNA TGTGCCGTGGGGGAGCCGGGACAGGGGGCGAGGGTCGAGCAGTACTTC.

The chain links TRBV5-8 to TRBJ1-5, with a possible D match to TRBD1 (5 bases). Trimming removed 4 bases at V and 5 bases at J, with 19 bases between. Germline CDR1 and CDR2: SGHTS and YDEGEE. CDR3 length: 16 amino acids. CDR3 sequence reads: CASSVSSGVGDQPQHF. Written as DNA, the CDR3 is TGTGCCAGCAGCGTAAGCAGCGGGGTAGGGGATCAGCCCCAGCATTTT.

The rearrangement uses TRBV6-1 and TRBJ2-1; 11 bases line up with TRBD2. Germline CDR1 and CDR2: MNHNS and SASEGT. The J segment lost 5 bases and the V segment lost 3 bases, leaving 12 bases of the junction unmatched. The CDR3 is 18 amino acids. The CDR3 region is CASSDWSLAGGPHNEQFF. Written as DNA, the CDR3 is TGTGCCAGCAGTGATTGGAGTTTAGCGGGGGGGCCCCACAATGAGCAGTTCTTC.

The CDR3 reads CASGDGYGYTF. The CDR3 coding sequence is TGTGCCAGCGGTGACGGCTATGGCTACACCTTC. This chain connects TRBV12-3 or TRBV12-4 to TRBJ1-2; D not certain. The CDR3 consists of 11 residues. Trimming took off 8 bases at V and 4 bases at J, with 8 bases between the two ends.